This is a list of T cell receptor beta chains from one sample in a study of blood T cell repertoires in COVID-19. Measured with immunoSEQ multiplex PCR; TCRdb has only the in-frame clones, and not every one. This table has around 100,000 clones, almost 85% appearing once. Sequencing was carried out using peripheral blood. These receptors were obtained from a man aged 35 to 55 with active or convalescent COVID-19. Each CDR3 is given with its conserved first and last residue. D genes are given only for firm matches. Rows may omit the clone size; those that give it use once, few, many or a size class.

TRBJ2-5,TRBV6-5,few,NA,13,TGTGCCAGCACCACCCCACTCTGGGAGACCCAGTACTTC,CASTTPLWETQYF
TRBJ1-1,TRBV29-1,NA,TRBD1,12,TGCAGCGCCGGACAGGGGAACACTGAAGCTTTCTTT,CSAGQGNTEAFF
TRBJ2-7,TRBV12-3/TRBV12-4,NA,NA,12,TGTGCCAGCAGCCTGATCGGGTCCGAGCAGTACTTC,CASSLIGSEQYF
TRBJ1-5,TRBV10-2,NA,TRBD1,15,TGCGCCAGCCGACGGGACAGGGATTCTAGTCTGCCCCAGCATTTT,CASRRDRDSSLPQHF
TRBJ2-3,TRBV7-9,NA,TRBD2,16,TGTGCCAGCAGCTTCTTAGCGGGGGCCAGCACAGATACGCAGTATTTT,CASSFLAGASTDTQYF
TRBJ2-2,TRBV10-3,few,NA,16,TGTGCCATCAGTGAGAACGGGCCCAGGGCGGCCGGGGAGCTGTTTTTT,CAISENGPRAAGELFF
TRBJ1-2,TRBV29-1,once,TRBD1,14,TGCAGCAATCTGGGGTACAGGGGGCGTGATGGCTACACCTTC,CSNLGYRGRDGYTF
TRBJ2-7,TRBV11-2,NA,TRBD2,15,TGTGCCAGCAGTCCTAGCGGGGTCCCTTCCTACGAGCAGTACTTC,CASSPSGVPSYEQYF
TRBJ1-5,TRBV27,NA,NA,14,TGTGCCAGCAGCTGGGGGGATAGCAATCAGCCCCAGCATTTT,CASSWGDSNQPQHF
TRBJ1-4,TRBV4-3,NA,NA,16,TGCGCCAGCAGCCAAGTTGGCGGGGGCAAGGATGAAAAACTGTTTTTT,CASSQVGGGKDEKLFF
TRBJ2-1,TRBV27,NA,TRBD2,17,TGTGCCAGCAGTTTATCGATAGCGGGGGGGCCAGTCGTTGAGCAGTTCTTC,CASSLSIAGGPVVEQFF
TRBJ2-5,TRBV11-1,NA,TRBD1,14,TGTGCCAGCAGCCCTGGACAGGGCCCCGAGACCCAGTACTTC,CASSPGQGPETQYF
TRBJ1-5,TRBV6-1,NA,NA,14,TGTGCCAGCAGGCCCGCAGGGTCCAATCAGCCCCAGCATTTT,CASRPAGSNQPQHF
TRBJ1-5,TRBV2,NA,NA,15,TGTGCCAGCAGTGAATTTTTCGGGGAAAATCAGCCCCAGCATTTT,CASSEFFGENQPQHF
TRBJ1-2,TRBV6-5,NA,NA,14,TGTGCCAGCAATGGGCAGACATCTAACTATGGCTACACCTTC,CASNGQTSNYGYTF
TRBJ2-7,TRBV20-1,NA,NA,13,TGCAGTGCTAGTTCCGGGGGACGCTACGAGCAGTACTTC,CSASSGGRYEQYF
TRBJ1-2,TRBV21-1,few,NA,15,TGTGCCAGCAGCTCCGAACGACAGGACAATGATGGCTACACCTTC,CASSSERQDNDGYTF
TRBJ2-7,TRBV2,NA,NA,12,TGTGCCTCGTACGGAGAGACCTACGAGCAGTACTTC,CASYGETYEQYF
TRBJ2-3,TRBV5-4,NA,TRBD2,15,TGTGCCAGCAGCTTGGGGGGACTAGGGACAGATACGCAGTATTTT,CASSLGGLGTDTQYF
TRBJ1-2,TRBV28,NA,TRBD1,15,TGTGCCAGCAGTCCCCGGGACAGAGCTAACTATGGCTACACCTTC,CASSPRDRANYGYTF
TRBJ1-1,TRBV10-3,NA,TRBD1,13,TGTGCCATCAGAACAGGGGCTGACACTGAAGCTTTCTTT,CAIRTGADTEAFF
TRBJ1-5,TRBV11-2,NA,NA,15,TGTGCCAGCAGCTTAGTGGGGGGGAGCAATCAGCCCCAGCATTTT,CASSLVGGSNQPQHF
TRBJ1-1,TRBV12-3/TRBV12-4,few,NA,12,TGTGCCGTGGGCGCGCCGAACACTGAAGCTTTCTTT,CAVGAPNTEAFF
TRBJ1-5,TRBV27,NA,TRBD1,15,TGTGCCAGCAGGAAAACAGGGGGTAGCAATCAGCCCCAGCATTTT,CASRKTGGSNQPQHF
TRBJ1-1,TRBV10-1,NA,TRBD1,14,TGCGCCAGCAGTGTCGCAGGGGGCAACACTGAAGCTTTCTTT,CASSVAGGNTEAFF
TRBJ1-2,TRBV30,NA,NA,13,TGTGCCTGCCGGGACACCCCTAACTATGGCTACACCTTC,CACRDTPNYGYTF
TRBJ2-7,TRBV2,NA,NA,11,TGTGCCAGCAGCCTTAGCTACGAGCAGTACTTC,CASSLSYEQYF
TRBJ2-2,TRBV7-9,NA,TRBD2,15,TGTGCCAGCAGCCCTCTAGCGGGGGGCACCGGGGAGCTGTTTTTT,CASSPLAGGTGELFF
TRBJ2-7,TRBV5-1,once,TRBD1,12,TGCGCCAGCAGCTTACAGGGGAACGAGCAGTACTTC,CASSLQGNEQYF
TRBJ1-6,TRBV5-6,many,NA,14,TGTGCCAGCACCACTAGCAGCTATAATTCACCCCTCCACTTT,CASTTSSYNSPLHF
TRBJ1-2,TRBV2,NA,NA,13,TGTGCCAGCAGGGTTCCACGGGATCATGGCTACACCTTC,CASRVPRDHGYTF
TRBJ1-2,TRBV29-1,NA,NA,12,TGCAGCGTGCTGAGGGGGTCCTATGGCTACACCTTC,CSVLRGSYGYTF
TRBJ2-2,TRBV7-9,NA,NA,16,TGTGCCAGCAGCACTACCGGGACAACGAACACCGGGGAGCTGTTTTTT,CASSTTGTTNTGELFF
TRBJ1-1,TRBV18,NA,NA,16,TGTGCCAGCTCACCTGAGGCAATAACGGTCCTCGGTGAAGCTTTCTTT,CASSPEAITVLGEAFF
TRBJ2-6,TRBV19,NA,TRBD1,16,TGTGCCAGTAGTGCCAGACAGGGGCCTGGGGCCAACGTCCTGACTTTC,CASSARQGPGANVLTF
TRBJ1-4,TRBV6-5,NA,NA,16,TGTGCCAGCAGTTACTCGACAAGGGGTGGAAATGAAAAACTGTTTTTT,CASSYSTRGGNEKLFF
TRBJ1-2,TRBV6-5,NA,NA,14,TGTGCCAGCAAATGGACTTGGGCGGACTATGGCTACACCTTC,CASKWTWADYGYTF
TRBJ1-5,TRBV6-5,NA,TRBD1,15,TGTGCCAGCAGTCGGACAGGGCAATATGCTTGGCCCCAGCATTTT,CASSRTGQYAWPQHF
TRBJ1-5,TRBV14,NA,NA,13,TGTGCCAGCAGCTATGGTCAGGGGCAGCCCCAGCATTTT,CASSYGQGQPQHF